This TCR beta chain stems from a study of identical twins. Via MiXCR, TCRdb re-called the 5' RACE reads, giving one row per CDR3 protein. The data hold roughly 190,000 distinct CDR3 sequences, with approximately 15% observed a single time. This clonotype was seen ten or more times. Germline trimming cut 8 bases from V and 1 base from J; bases unmatched to any gene: 2. This CDR3 has 13 amino acids. The same data also contributed to another study, on T cells expressing NK-cell markers. From that study: For five or six donors, the dominant NKG2C+ clonotypes made up roughly 1.0-8% of their CD8+ T cells.

J is TRBJ2-3 and V is TRBV12-3 or TRBV12-4; 8 bases map to TRBD1. The specimen was CD8+ T cells sorted from blood. The receptor comes from a woman aged 18-35 years in good health. In DNA, the CDR3 is TGTGCCAGCGGACAGGGCGGCACAGATACGCAGTATTTT. It is translated as CASGQGGTDTQYF.